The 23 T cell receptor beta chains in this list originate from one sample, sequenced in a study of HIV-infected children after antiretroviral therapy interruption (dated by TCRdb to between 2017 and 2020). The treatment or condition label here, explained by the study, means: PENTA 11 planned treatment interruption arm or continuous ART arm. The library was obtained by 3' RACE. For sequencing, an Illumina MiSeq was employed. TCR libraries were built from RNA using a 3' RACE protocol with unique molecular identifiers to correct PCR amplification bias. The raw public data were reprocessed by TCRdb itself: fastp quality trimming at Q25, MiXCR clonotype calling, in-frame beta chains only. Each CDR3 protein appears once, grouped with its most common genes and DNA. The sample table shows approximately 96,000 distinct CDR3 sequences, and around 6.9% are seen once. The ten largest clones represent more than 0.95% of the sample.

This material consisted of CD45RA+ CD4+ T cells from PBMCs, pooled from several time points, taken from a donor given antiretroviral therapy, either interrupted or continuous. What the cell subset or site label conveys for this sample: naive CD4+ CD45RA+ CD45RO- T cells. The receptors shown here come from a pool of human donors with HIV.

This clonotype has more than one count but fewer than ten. CDR3 amino acids: CASSLAASGGTYEQYF. In nucleotides, the CDR3 is TGCGCCAGCAGCTTGGCGGCTAGCGGGGGAACCTACGAGCAGTACTTC. The chain links TRBV5-1 to TRBJ2-7, with TRBD2 matching 10 bases. The germline V gene has CDR1 SGHRS and CDR2 YFSETQ. The CDR3 covers 16 residues. Trimming removed 0 bases from V and 2 bases from J; junction bases left unmatched: 5.

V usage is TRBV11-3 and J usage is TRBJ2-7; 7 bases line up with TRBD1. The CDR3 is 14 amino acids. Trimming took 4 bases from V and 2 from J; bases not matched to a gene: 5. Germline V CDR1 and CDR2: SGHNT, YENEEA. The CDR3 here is CASSSQGVTYEQYF. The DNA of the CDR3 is TGTGCCAGCAGCTCCCAGGGGGTGACCTACGAGCAGTACTTC.

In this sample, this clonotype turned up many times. DNA for the CDR3: TGTGCCACCAGCAGAGATATCAGGGGGGAGCAGTTCTTC. Its protein product is CATSRDIRGEQFF. The chain links TRBV15 to TRBJ2-1; 7 bases map to TRBD1. The CDR3 spans 13 residues. V lost 0 bases, J lost 10 bases, and 3 bases stayed unmatched. Germline CDR1 and CDR2: LNHNV and YYDKDF (reference sequence).

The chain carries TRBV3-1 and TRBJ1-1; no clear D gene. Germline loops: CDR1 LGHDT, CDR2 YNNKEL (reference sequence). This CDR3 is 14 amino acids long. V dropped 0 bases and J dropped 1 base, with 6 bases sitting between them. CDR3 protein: CASSQDAGNTEAFF. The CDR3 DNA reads TGTGCCAGCAGCCAAGATGCAGGGAACACTGAAGCTTTCTTT. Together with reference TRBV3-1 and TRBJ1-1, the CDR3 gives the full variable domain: DTAVSQTPKYLVTQMGNDKSIKCEQNLGHDTMYWYKQDSKKFLKIMFSYNNKELIINETVPNRFSPKSPDKAHLNLHINSLELGDSAVYFCASSQDAGNTEAFFGQGTRLTVV.

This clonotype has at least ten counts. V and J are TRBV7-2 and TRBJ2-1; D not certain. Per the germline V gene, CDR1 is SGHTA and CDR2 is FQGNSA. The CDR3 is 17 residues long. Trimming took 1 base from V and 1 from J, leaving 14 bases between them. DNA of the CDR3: TGTGCCAGCAGCTTAGTTACTGGTACGTTTTCCTACAATGAGCAGTTCTTC. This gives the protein CASSLVTGTFSYNEQFF.

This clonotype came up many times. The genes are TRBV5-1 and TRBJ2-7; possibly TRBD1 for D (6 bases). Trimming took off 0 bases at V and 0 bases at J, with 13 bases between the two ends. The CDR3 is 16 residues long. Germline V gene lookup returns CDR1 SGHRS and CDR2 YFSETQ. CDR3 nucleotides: TGCGCCAGCAGCTTGGTCTCGCCGGGACACTCCTACGAGCAGTACTTC. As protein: CASSLVSPGHSYEQYF.

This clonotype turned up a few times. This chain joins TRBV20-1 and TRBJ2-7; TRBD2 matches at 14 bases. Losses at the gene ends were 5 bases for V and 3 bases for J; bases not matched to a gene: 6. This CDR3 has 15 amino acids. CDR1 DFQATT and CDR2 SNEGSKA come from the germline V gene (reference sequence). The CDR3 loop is CSAPGLAGVNYEQYF. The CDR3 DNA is TGCAGTGCTCCGGGACTAGCGGGGGTGAACTACGAGCAGTACTTC.

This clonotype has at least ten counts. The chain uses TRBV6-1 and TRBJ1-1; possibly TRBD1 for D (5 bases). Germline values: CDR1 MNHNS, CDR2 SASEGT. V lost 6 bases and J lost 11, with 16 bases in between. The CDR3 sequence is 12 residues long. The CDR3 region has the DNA TGTGCCAGCAGGACAGCCCAGGTTGGCGCTTTCTTT. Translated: CASRTAQVGAFF.

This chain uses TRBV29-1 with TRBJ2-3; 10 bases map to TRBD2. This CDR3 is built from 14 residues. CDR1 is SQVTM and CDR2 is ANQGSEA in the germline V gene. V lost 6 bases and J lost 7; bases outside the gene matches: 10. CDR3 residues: CSVKTSGDFNTQYF. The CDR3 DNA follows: TGCAGCGTAAAAACTAGCGGGGATTTCAATACGCAGTATTTT.

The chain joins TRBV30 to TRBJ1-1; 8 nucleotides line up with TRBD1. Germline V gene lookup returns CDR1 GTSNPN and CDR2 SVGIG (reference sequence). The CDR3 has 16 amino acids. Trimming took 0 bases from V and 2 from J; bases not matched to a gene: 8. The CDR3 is CAWSVRTGLTNTEAFF. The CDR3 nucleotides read TGTGCCTGGAGTGTTCGGACAGGGTTGACAAACACTGAAGCTTTCTTT.

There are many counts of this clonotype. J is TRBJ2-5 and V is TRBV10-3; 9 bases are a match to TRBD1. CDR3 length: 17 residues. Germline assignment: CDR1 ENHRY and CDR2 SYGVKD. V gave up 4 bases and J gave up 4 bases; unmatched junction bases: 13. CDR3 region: CAISGEKGQGSTETQYF. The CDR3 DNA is TGTGCCATCAGTGGAGAAAAAGGACAGGGGTCTACAGAGACCCAGTACTTC.

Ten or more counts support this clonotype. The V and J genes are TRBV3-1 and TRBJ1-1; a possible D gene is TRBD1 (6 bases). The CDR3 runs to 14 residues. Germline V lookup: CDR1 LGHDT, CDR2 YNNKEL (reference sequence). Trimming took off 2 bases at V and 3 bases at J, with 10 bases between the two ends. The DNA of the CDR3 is TGTGCCAGCAGCCAAACGTCAGGGGACACTGAAGCTTTCTTT. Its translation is CASSQTSGDTEAFF.

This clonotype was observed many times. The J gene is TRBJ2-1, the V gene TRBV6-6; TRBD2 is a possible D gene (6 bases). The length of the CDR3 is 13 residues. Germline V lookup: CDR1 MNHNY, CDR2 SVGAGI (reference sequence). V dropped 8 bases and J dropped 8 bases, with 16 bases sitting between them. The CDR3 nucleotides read TGTGCCAGCTGGTGGGGAGGAAGACATGAGCAGTTCTTC. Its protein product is CASWWGGRHEQFF.

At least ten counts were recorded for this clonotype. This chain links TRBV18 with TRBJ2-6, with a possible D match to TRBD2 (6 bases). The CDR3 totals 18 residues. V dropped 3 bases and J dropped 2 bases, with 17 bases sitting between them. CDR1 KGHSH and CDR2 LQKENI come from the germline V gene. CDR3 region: CASSPLTTAGTGANVLTF. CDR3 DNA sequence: TGTGCCAGCTCACCCCTAACCACCGCGGGAACTGGGGCCAACGTCCTGACTTTC.

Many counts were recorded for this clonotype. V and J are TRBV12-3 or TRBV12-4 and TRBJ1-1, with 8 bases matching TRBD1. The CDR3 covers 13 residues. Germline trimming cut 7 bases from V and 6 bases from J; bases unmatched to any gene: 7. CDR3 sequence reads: CASTPDRVAEAFF. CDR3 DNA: TGTGCCAGCACCCCGGACAGGGTTGCTGAAGCTTTCTTT.

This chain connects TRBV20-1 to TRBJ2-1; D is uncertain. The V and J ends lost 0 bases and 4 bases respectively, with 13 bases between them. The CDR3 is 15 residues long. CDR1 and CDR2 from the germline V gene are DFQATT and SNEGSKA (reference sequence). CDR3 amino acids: CSARDRTDTYNEQFF. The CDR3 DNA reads TGCAGTGCTAGAGATCGAACCGACACTTACAATGAGCAGTTCTTC.

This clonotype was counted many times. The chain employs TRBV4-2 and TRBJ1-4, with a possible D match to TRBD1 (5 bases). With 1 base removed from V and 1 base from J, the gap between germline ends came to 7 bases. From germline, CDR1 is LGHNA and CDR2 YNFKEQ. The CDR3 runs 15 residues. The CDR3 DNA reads TGTGCCAGCAGCCAAGCGAGGGGAACTAATGAAAAACTGTTTTTT. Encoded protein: CASSQARGTNEKLFF.

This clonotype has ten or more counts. CDR3 amino acids: CASSDGQASGTYEQYF. In nucleotides, the CDR3 is TGTGCCAGCAGTGACGGACAGGCCAGCGGCACCTACGAGCAGTACTTC. The chain joins TRBV25-1 to TRBJ2-7; the match to TRBD1 covers 7 bases. The trim removed 3 bases at V and 2 bases at J, leaving 10 bases unmatched. Germline CDR1 and CDR2: MGHDK and SYGVNS. The CDR3 is 16 residues long.

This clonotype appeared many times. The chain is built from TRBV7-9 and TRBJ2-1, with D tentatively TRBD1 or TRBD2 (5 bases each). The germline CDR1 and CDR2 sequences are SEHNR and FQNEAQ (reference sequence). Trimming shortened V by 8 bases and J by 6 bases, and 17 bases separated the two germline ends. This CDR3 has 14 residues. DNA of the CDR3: TGTGCCAGCCTTCGGGGCCCCCCTACCAATGAGCAGTTCTTC. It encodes CASLRGPPTNEQFF.

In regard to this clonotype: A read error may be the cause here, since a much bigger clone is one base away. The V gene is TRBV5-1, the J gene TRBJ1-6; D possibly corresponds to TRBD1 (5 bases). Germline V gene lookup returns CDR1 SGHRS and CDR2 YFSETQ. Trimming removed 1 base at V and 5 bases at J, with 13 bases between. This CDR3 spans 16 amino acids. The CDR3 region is CASSLCGHMNNSPLHF. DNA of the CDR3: TGCGCCAGCAGCTTGTGCGGACATATGAATAATTCACCCCTCCACTTT.

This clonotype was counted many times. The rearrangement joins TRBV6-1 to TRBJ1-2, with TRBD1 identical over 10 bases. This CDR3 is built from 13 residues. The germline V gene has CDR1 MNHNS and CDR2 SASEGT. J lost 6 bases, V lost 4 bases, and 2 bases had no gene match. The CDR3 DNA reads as TGTGCCAGCAGTGGAGGACAGGGGGATGGCTACACCTTC. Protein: CASSGGQGDGYTF.

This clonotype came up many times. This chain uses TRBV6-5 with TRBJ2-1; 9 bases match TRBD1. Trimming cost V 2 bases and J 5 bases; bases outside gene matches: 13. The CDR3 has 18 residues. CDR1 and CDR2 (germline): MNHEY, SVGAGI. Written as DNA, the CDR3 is TGTGCCAGCAGTTACGACAGGGGGGATTTGGCAGCGGACAATGAGCAGTTCTTC. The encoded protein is CASSYDRGDLAADNEQFF.

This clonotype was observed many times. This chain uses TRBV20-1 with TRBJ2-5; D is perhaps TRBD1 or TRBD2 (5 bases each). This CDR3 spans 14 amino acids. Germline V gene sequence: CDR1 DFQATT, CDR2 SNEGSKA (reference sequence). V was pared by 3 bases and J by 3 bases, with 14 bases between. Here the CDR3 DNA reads TGCAGTGCTAGGATACCGGGACGTAAAGAGACCCAGTACTTC. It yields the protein CSARIPGRKETQYF.